Below are 6 T cell receptor beta chains sequenced from a single sample in a study of OX40 agonist ivuxolimab in advanced cancers. Using immunoSEQ multiplex PCR, the repertoire was profiled, and TCRdb retains in-frame clones only, with some absent. The top ten hold around 2.5% of the sample, which has tens of thousands of clones, around nine tenths seen once. Sequences were derived from CD4+ or CD8+ T cells sorted from blood, sampled in a trial of the OX40 agonist ivuxolimab. The receptor source for this set is an adult with an advanced solid tumor such as melanoma, head and neck, liver or kidney cancer.

The chain has TRBV19 and TRBJ1-1; D uncertain. Trimming shortened V by 3 bases and J by 0 bases, and 14 bases separated the two germline ends. Germline V lookup: CDR1 LNHDA, CDR2 SQIVND (reference sequence). This CDR3 spans 16 amino acids. CDR3 DNA sequence: TGTGCCAGTAGTATTCAAGGGTCTCAGATGAACACTGAAGCTTTCTTT. It specifies CASSIQGSQMNTEAFF.

The J gene is TRBJ2-2, the V gene TRBV6-5, with D perhaps TRBD1 (6 bases). This CDR3 has 13 amino acids. Germline loops: CDR1 MNHEY, CDR2 SVGAGI. V was clipped by 5 bases and J by 6 bases, with 10 bases between them. CDR3 region: CASSIQGPGELFF. The CDR3 coding sequence is TGTGCCAGCAGTATACAGGGTCCCGGGGAGCTGTTTTTT.

The rearrangement links TRBV7-2 to TRBJ1-4; D perhaps matches TRBD1 (5 bases). CDR1 and CDR2 from the germline V gene are SGHTA and FQGNSA. V lost 6 bases and J lost 8, with 16 bases in between. The CDR3 covers 14 residues. CDR3 sequence: CASSGPPGREKLFF. Written as DNA, the CDR3 is TGTGCCAGCAGTGGCCCCCCAGGGCGGGAAAAACTGTTTTTT.

This clone was found once. This chain uses TRBV6-1 with TRBJ2-3; tentative D call: TRBD1 (6 bases). V gave up 2 bases and J gave up 1 base, with 10 bases separating them. From germline, CDR1 is MNHNS and CDR2 SASEGT. The CDR3 spans 15 residues. CDR3 sequence (DNA): TGTGCCAGCAGTGAATCAGGGGTCGGCACAGATACGCAGTATTTT. Its protein is CASSESGVGTDTQYF.

This clone was seen only once. The V call is TRBV6-6, the J call TRBJ2-7, with 9 positions matching TRBD1. There are 14 residues in the CDR3. Trimming took 11 bases from V and 5 from J; bases not matched to a gene: 13. The germline CDR1 and CDR2 sequences are MNHNY and SVGAGI (reference sequence). The CDR3 sequence: CAVLGGQGSHEQYF. In DNA, the CDR3 is TGTGCCGTCCTGGGGGGACAGGGTTCCCACGAGCAGTACTTC.

This sequence joins TRBV5-1 and TRBJ1-5; no firm D call. V lost 4 bases and J lost 6, with 11 bases in between. Germline CDR1 reads SGHRS; CDR2 reads YFSETQ. This CDR3 contains 13 residues. Here the CDR3 DNA reads TGCGCCAGCAGCGCGGAAGGGATTCAGCCCCAGCATTTT. Encoded protein: CASSAEGIQPQHF.